The rows below give T cell receptor beta chains drawn from one sample of a study of CD8 T cells in Susac syndrome. TCRdb recomputed calls from the immunoSEQ multiplex PCR reads with MiXCR, one row per CDR3 protein. The table records roughly 80,000 distinct CDR3 sequences, approximately 93% of them present only once. Sample: CD8+ T cells from PBMCs. These receptors were taken from a human donor with Susac syndrome. The CDR3 runs from the conserved cysteine through the conserved F or W. The D gene is left open where the match is weak. Not all rows give a size; the values are once, few, many and, for expanded clones, a class.

J gene,clone size,V gene,D gene,CDR3 DNA,CDR3 protein
TRBJ2-3,-,TRBV12-3/TRBV12-4,TRBD2,TGTGCCAGCAGTCTATTCGCGGGGGGATCAGATACGCAGTATTTT,CASSLFAGGSDTQYF
TRBJ2-1,-,TRBV29-1,TRBD2,TGCAGCGTTGAAGGACTAGCGGGGGGGCCGGGGATCAATGAGCAGTTCTTC,CSVEGLAGGPGINEQFF
TRBJ2-1,-,TRBV12-3/TRBV12-4,-,TGTGCCAGCAGGGAGTCCCCCGATGAGCAGTTCTTC,CASRESPDEQFF
TRBJ2-7,-,TRBV4-1,-,TGCGCCAGCAGCCAAACCCGGGACTGGTTCTACGAGCAGTACTTC,CASSQTRDWFYEQYF
TRBJ2-7,-,TRBV11-2,-,TGTGCCAGCAGCCCCGGGGGGCGGGGAACCTACGAGCAGTACTTC,CASSPGGRGTYEQYF
TRBJ1-1,-,TRBV4-1,TRBD1,TGCGCCAGCAGCCTAGCCGGGACAGGGATGAACACTGAAGCTTTCTTT,CASSLAGTGMNTEAFF
TRBJ1-2,-,TRBV29-1,TRBD1,TGCAGCGTTGAGCCGGACAGGGAGTATGGCTACACCTTC,CSVEPDREYGYTF
TRBJ2-7,-,TRBV9,-,TGTGCCAGCAGCGCAAAGGATACTGACGAGCAGTACTTC,CASSAKDTDEQYF
TRBJ2-5,once,TRBV12-3/TRBV12-4,TRBD2,TGTGCCAGCAGCCGGGGGCAACTAGCGGGGTACCAAGAGACCCAGTACTTC,CASSRGQLAGYQETQYF
TRBJ2-3,-,TRBV24-1,-,TGTGCCACCCAGGGCAGGGGAAGCACAGATACGCAGTATTTT,CATQGRGSTDTQYF
TRBJ2-5,-,TRBV5-1,-,TGCGCCAGCAGCTTGCCGGCCCAGGGCAGGGAGACCCAGTACTTC,CASSLPAQGRETQYF
TRBJ1-1,-,TRBV7-9,-,TGTGCCAGCAGCTTAGCTCCTCGGGGCAACACTGAAGCTTTCTTT,CASSLAPRGNTEAFF
TRBJ2-5,-,TRBV9,TRBD2,TGTGCCAGCAGCGGAGAGGGGCTGACTAGCGGAGTGTACCAAGAGACCCAGTACTTC,CASSGEGLTSGVYQETQYF
TRBJ2-2,-,TRBV29-1,TRBD1,TGCACAGGGACAGGGGAAAACACCGGGGAGCTGTTTTTT,CTGTGENTGELFF
TRBJ1-2,-,TRBV30,TRBD1,TGTGCCTGGGACTCAGGGGGCTCTGAAGGCTACACCTTC,CAWDSGGSEGYTF
TRBJ1-1,-,TRBV13,-,TGTGCCAGCAGAAGAGGGACGGAGGGTCCTGAAGCTTTCTTT,CASRRGTEGPEAFF
TRBJ2-7,-,TRBV2,-,TGTGCCAGCGCACCGGGCCCCACCTACGAGCAGTACTTC,CASAPGPTYEQYF
TRBJ2-1,-,TRBV6-2/TRBV6-3,-,TGTGCCAGCAGTCCCGACTCTAATGAGCAGTTCTTC,CASSPDSNEQFF
TRBJ2-1,-,TRBV12-3/TRBV12-4,TRBD2,TGTGCCAGCAGTTTATATCCTAGCGGGGTAAACAACAATGAGCAGTTCTTC,CASSLYPSGVNNNEQFF
TRBJ2-7,-,TRBV9,TRBD2,TGTGCCAGCAGCGTAGGGAGCGGGGGGGCCTACGAGCAGTACTTC,CASSVGSGGAYEQYF
TRBJ2-1,-,TRBV14,-,TGTGCCAGCAGCCAAGATAAGCTCCGCTACAATGAGCAGTTCTTC,CASSQDKLRYNEQFF
TRBJ2-5,-,TRBV3-1,-,TGTGCCAGCAGCCAAGATGCACTCGAGGGGGAGACCCAGTACTTC,CASSQDALEGETQYF
TRBJ1-1,-,TRBV6-1,TRBD1,TGTGCCCTACCGGACAGGGGGCCCACTGAAGCTTTCTTT,CALPDRGPTEAFF
TRBJ1-1,-,TRBV4-1,-,TGCGCCAGCAGCCAGGAACCTGGCGATGAAGCTTTCTTT,CASSQEPGDEAFF
TRBJ2-1,-,TRBV7-8,-,TGTGCCAGCAGCTTAGGGGCAGGGAACTACAATGAGCAGTTCTTC,CASSLGAGNYNEQFF
TRBJ2-7,-,TRBV9,-,TGTGCCAGCAGCGTCGGGGACTCCTCTTTTTACGAGCAGTACTTC,CASSVGDSSFYEQYF
TRBJ2-4,-,TRBV6-5,-,TGTGCCAGCAGTCAGGGGCCAGGAGGCAAAAACATTCAGTACTTC,CASSQGPGGKNIQYF
TRBJ2-7,-,TRBV10-3,-,TGTGCCATCAGTGGGACGGCGAGATACGAGCAGTACTTC,CAISGTARYEQYF
TRBJ2-3,-,TRBV6-2/TRBV6-3,-,TGTGCCAGCAGCAACTACCAAAGCACAGATACGCAGTATTTT,CASSNYQSTDTQYF
TRBJ2-5,-,TRBV6-2/TRBV6-3,-,TGTGCCAGCAGTTCCCCCGCGGGGGCGGGGGAGACCCAGTACTTC,CASSSPAGAGETQYF
TRBJ2-5,-,TRBV20-1,-,TGCAGTGCTAGAGAGCCATATCCCGGTAGGGAGACCCAGTACTTC,CSAREPYPGRETQYF
TRBJ2-5,-,TRBV12-3/TRBV12-4,-,TGTGCCAGCAGTTTTTGGCTTCAAGAGACCCAGTACTTC,CASSFWLQETQYF
TRBJ1-2,-,TRBV29-1,TRBD1,TGCAGCGTTGTGGACAGGCCCTATGGCTACACCTTC,CSVVDRPYGYTF
TRBJ2-5,-,TRBV9,TRBD2,TGTGCCAGCAGCGCGGGACTAGCGGGAATAGAGACCCAGTACTTC,CASSAGLAGIETQYF
TRBJ1-2,once,TRBV16,-,TGTGCCAGCAGCCGTGGGGGAGGCGGCTATGGCTACACCTTC,CASSRGGGGYGYTF
TRBJ2-1,-,TRBV18,TRBD2,TGTGCCAGCTCACCGGAAACTAGCGGGGGTGGTAATGAGCAGTTCTTC,CASSPETSGGGNEQFF
TRBJ2-7,once,TRBV29-1,-,TGCAGCTCCGCTGACGACTACGAGCAGTACTTC,CSSADDYEQYF
TRBJ2-7,-,TRBV6-5,-,TGTGCCAGCAGAAGACAGTCCTGGGGAGACGAGCAGTACTTC,CASRRQSWGDEQYF
TRBJ2-7,once,TRBV7-9,TRBD2,TGTGCCAGCAGCCTAGCGGGGAACTCCTACGAGCAGTACTTC,CASSLAGNSYEQYF
TRBJ1-5,-,TRBV29-1,-,TGCAGCGTTGTCGACAGCAATCAGCCCCAGCATTTT,CSVVDSNQPQHF
TRBJ2-1,-,TRBV7-9,TRBD2,TGTGCCAGCAGCTTAGCACGGACTAGCGGGGATTCCTACAATGAGCAGTTCTTC,CASSLARTSGDSYNEQFF
TRBJ2-7,-,TRBV12-3/TRBV12-4,TRBD2,TGTGCCAGCAGTTTCCCAACTAGCGGGGCCTCCTACGAGCAGTACTTC,CASSFPTSGASYEQYF
TRBJ1-5,once,TRBV12-3/TRBV12-4,TRBD1,TGTGCCAGCAGCCGACAGGGGGCTAATCAGCCCCAGCATTTT,CASSRQGANQPQHF
TRBJ1-1,-,TRBV9,-,TGTGCCAGCAGCGTAGAAGGCAGGGGAACTGAAGCTTTCTTT,CASSVEGRGTEAFF
TRBJ2-1,-,TRBV9,TRBD1,TGTGCCAGCAGGGACAGGGTGCATGGTGAGCAGTTCTTC,CASRDRVHGEQFF